The subject of this entry is one T cell receptor beta chain. As yet, its antigen is unknown. Trimming stripped 1 base from V and 3 bases from J, with 13 bases between. This CDR3 spans 15 amino acids. The germline CDR1 and CDR2 sequences are SGDLS and YYNGEE. This record belongs to a study of cytomegalovirus exposure and HLA in healthy donors. Vbeta (60) and Jbeta (13) primers were used in the PCR. Using immunoSEQ multiplex PCR, the repertoire was profiled, and TCRdb retains in-frame clones only, with some absent. The sample has approximately 110,000 clones; the top ten hold approximately 0.99%. General study results and limits: Later work showed greater clonal expansion in HLA-associated TCR beta chains than in equally common others. TCR beta chains numbering roughly 150 were designated cytomegalovirus-associated.

The sequence came from a man between 18 and 29 years old in good health and CMV-seronegative. J is TRBJ1-2 and V is TRBV9; no reliable D call. The specimen was PBMCs. The CDR3 DNA reads as TGTGCCAGCAGCGTAAGTGGCCAGTCCTACTATGGCTACACCTTC. This encodes CASSVSGQSYYGYTF.